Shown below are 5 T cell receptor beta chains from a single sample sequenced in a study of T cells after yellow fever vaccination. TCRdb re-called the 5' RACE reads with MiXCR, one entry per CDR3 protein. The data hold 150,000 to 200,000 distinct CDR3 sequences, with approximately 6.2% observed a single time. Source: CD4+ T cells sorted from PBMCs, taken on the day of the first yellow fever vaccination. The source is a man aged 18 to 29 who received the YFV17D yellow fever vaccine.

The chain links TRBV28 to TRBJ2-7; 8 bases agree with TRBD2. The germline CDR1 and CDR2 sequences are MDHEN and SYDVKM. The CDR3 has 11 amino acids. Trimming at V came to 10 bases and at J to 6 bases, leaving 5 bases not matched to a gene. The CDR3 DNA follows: TGTGCCACCGGGGGGGGGTCCGAGCAGTACGTC. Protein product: CATGGGSEQYV.

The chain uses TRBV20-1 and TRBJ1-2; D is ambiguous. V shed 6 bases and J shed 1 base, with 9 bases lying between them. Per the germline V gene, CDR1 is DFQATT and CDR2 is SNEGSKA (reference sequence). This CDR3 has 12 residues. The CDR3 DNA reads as TGCAGTGCAGTGGGTCATAACTATGGCTACACCTTC. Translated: CSAVGHNYGYTF.

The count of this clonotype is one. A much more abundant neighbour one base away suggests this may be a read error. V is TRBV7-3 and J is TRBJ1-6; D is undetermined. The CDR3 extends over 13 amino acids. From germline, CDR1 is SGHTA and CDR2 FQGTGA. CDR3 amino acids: CASSLESNSPLYF. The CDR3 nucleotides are TGTGCCAGCAGCTTAGAGTCCAATTCACCCCTCTACTTT.

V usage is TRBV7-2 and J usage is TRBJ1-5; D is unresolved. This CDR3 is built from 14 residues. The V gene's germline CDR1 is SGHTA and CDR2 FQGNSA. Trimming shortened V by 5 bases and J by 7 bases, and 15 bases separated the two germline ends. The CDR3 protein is CASSPPNGYQPQHF. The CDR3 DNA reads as TGTGCCAGCAGCCCCCCCAACGGGTACCAGCCCCAGCATTTT. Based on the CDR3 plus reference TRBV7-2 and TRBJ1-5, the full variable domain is GAGVSQSPSNKVTEKGKDVELRCDPISGHTALYWYRQSLGQGLEFLIYFQGNSAPDKSGLPSDRFSAERTGGSVSTLTIQRTQQEDSAVYLCASSPPNGYQPQHFGDGTRLSIL.

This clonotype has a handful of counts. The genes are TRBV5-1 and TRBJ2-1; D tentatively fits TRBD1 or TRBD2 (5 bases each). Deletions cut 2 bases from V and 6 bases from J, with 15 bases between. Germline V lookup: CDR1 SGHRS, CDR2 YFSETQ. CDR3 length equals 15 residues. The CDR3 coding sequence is TGCGCCAGCAGCTTCTCTGGGGGAACCAGCAATGAGCAGTTCTTC. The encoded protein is CASSFSGGTSNEQFF. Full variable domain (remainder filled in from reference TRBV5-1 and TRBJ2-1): KAGVTQTPRYLIKTRGQQVTLSCSPISGHRSVSWYQQTPGQGLQFLFEYFSETQRNKGNFPGRFSGRQFSNSRSEMNVSTLELGDSALYLCASSFSGGTSNEQFFGPGTRLTVL.